This passage covers 4 T cell receptor beta chains from one sample sequenced in a study of CD8 T cells in Susac syndrome. It was with random hexamers that roughly 0.5 to 1 ug RNA was reverse transcribed. TCRdb itself ran the immunoSEQ multiplex PCR reads through MiXCR, one entry per CDR3 protein. The sample shows under 90,000 distinct CDR3 sequences, about 92% of them seen only once. Sequencing input: CD4+ T cells from PBMCs. These receptors were taken from a human donor with Susac syndrome.

With regard to this clonotype: An end of the junction does not agree with germline; a read error may underlie this. This rearrangement joins TRBV5-6 to TRBJ2-5; D gene ambiguous. Per germline, CDR1 SGHDT and CDR2 YYEEEE. This CDR3 contains 13 residues. The CDR3 DNA reads TGTGCCAGCAGCTTGGGGCCCTCAAGACGTGAGTTCTTC. Translated: CASSLGPSRREFF.

The chain links TRBV9 to TRBJ2-1; TRBD2 agrees at 10 bases. Germline-derived CDR1 and CDR2 are SGDLS and YYNGEE. Trimming cost V 0 bases and J 4 bases; bases outside gene matches: 7. This CDR3 is built from 17 residues. CDR3 in amino acids: CASSVGSRTSGYNEQFF. CDR3 in DNA: TGTGCCAGCAGCGTAGGGTCCCGGACTAGCGGTTACAATGAGCAGTTCTTC. The full variable domain, its missing parts supplied by reference TRBV9 and TRBJ2-1, is DSGVTQTPKHLITATGQRVTLRCSPRSGDLSVYWYQQSLDQGLQFLIQYYNGEERAKGNILERFSAQQFPDLHSELNLSSLELGDSALYFCASSVGSRTSGYNEQFFGPGTRLTVL.

This clonotype was detected once. V and J are TRBV5-6 and TRBJ2-7, with 7 nucleotides matching TRBD1. V lost 2 bases, J lost 6 bases, and 5 bases stayed unmatched. CDR3 length: 13 residues. Germline CDR1 reads SGHDT; CDR2 reads YYEEEE. The CDR3 sequence is CASSLGDRAEQYF. In DNA, the CDR3 is TGTGCCAGCAGCTTAGGCGACAGGGCCGAGCAGTACTTC.

The gene calls are TRBV25-1 and TRBJ1-4, with TRBD1 matching over 9 bases. Germline V gives CDR1 MGHDK, CDR2 SYGVNS. The CDR3 length is 14 residues. V lost 5 bases and J lost 7; bases outside the gene matches: 5. The CDR3 spells CASSLGQGTEKLFF. CDR3 DNA: TGTGCCAGCAGTCTTGGACAGGGGACTGAAAAACTGTTTTTT.